These 30 T cell receptor beta chains were sequenced from one sample in a study of shared clonotypes between healthy human individuals (dated by TCRdb to about 2020). CD8 naive samples were obtained by positive selection for CCR7 among CD45RO-negative cells, yielding a CD45RA+CCR7+ population from which TemRA cells were excluded. To prepare the library, the immunoSEQ multiplex PCR assay was applied. The source is immuneACCESS, and TCRdb retained only in-frame sequences with V and J called. Part of the clones is not carried over; for the studies checked, unresolved V genes explain less than half of this, and the remainder is unexplained. The sample table contains about 870,000 clones; only one count was recorded for about 92% of them. Clones ranked in the top ten supply 24% of the sample. Sequenced sample: naive CD8+ T cells sorted from blood. Per the publication, the cell subset or site label means: CD45RA+CCR7+. Every receptor here comes from a man aged 25-45 years in good health.

The chain carries TRBV15 and TRBJ1-2; TRBD1 matches at 9 bases. Germline V lookup: CDR1 LNHNV, CDR2 YYDKDF (reference sequence). Germline trimming cut 0 bases from V and 7 bases from J; bases unmatched to any gene: 6. The CDR3 length is 15 residues. The CDR3 reads CATSREDRGPRGYTF. CDR3 coding DNA: TGTGCCACCAGCAGAGAGGACAGGGGCCCTCGTGGCTACACCTTC.

The chain links TRBV6-1 to TRBJ2-1, with TRBD1 matching 9 bases. Germline V gives CDR1 MNHNS, CDR2 SASEGT. The CDR3 covers 13 residues. V lost 8 bases and J lost 6; bases outside the gene matches: 5. The DNA for the CDR3 is TGTGCCAGCGTACAGGGGGCAGGCAATGAGCAGTTCTTC. Protein: CASVQGAGNEQFF.

This sequence joins TRBV5-1 and TRBJ2-7; 9 bases map to TRBD1. There are 14 residues in the CDR3. Germline lookup yields CDR1 SGHRS and CDR2 YFSETQ. V shed 2 bases, J shed 3 bases, and the junction held 3 bases outside the gene matches. The CDR3 is CASSFGTGYYEQYF. The CDR3 bases are TGCGCCAGCAGCTTCGGGACAGGGTACTACGAGCAGTACTTC. The full variable domain, in which reference TRBV5-1 and TRBJ2-7 provide the parts outside the CDR3, is KAGVTQTPRYLIKTRGQQVTLSCSPISGHRSVSWYQQTPGQGLQFLFEYFSETQRNKGNFPGRFSGRQFSNSRSEMNVSTLELGDSALYLCASSFGTGYYEQYFGPGTRLTVT.

V and J are TRBV28 and TRBJ2-5; 7 bases line up with TRBD2. The CDR3 sequence is 17 residues long. V lost 3 bases and J lost 5; bases outside the gene matches: 15. From germline, CDR1 is MDHEN and CDR2 SYDVKM. CDR3 in amino acids: CASSFGGLGKSFETQYF. As DNA, the CDR3 is TGTGCCAGCAGTTTCGGTGGACTAGGGAAGTCGTTTGAGACCCAGTACTTC.

The rearrangement joins TRBV4-2 to TRBJ2-1; D might be TRBD2 (6 bases). Trimming removed 1 base at V and 7 bases at J, with 8 bases between. This CDR3 spans 13 amino acids. CDR1 and CDR2 (germline): LGHNA, YNFKEQ. CDR3 bases: TGTGCCAGCAGCCAAGGCGGGATGAATGAGCAGTTCTTC. Amino acids: CASSQGGMNEQFF.

For this clone: This same CDR3 is encoded by further DNA sequences in the sample. The CDR3 loop reads CASSLGQQETQYF. DNA for the CDR3: TGTGCCAGCAGCTTAGGCCAGCAAGAGACCCAGTACTTC. This sequence joins TRBV7-9 and TRBJ2-5; D gene uncertain. V was trimmed by 1 base and J by 2 bases, leaving 5 bases between them. Germline assignment: CDR1 SEHNR and CDR2 FQNEAQ (reference sequence). The CDR3 runs 13 residues. Supplemented by reference TRBV7-9 and TRBJ2-5, the full variable domain reads DTGVSQNPRHKITKRGQNVTFRCDPISEHNRLYWYRQTLGQGPEFLTYFQNEAQLEKSRLLSDRFSAERPKGSFSTLEIQRTEQGDSAMYLCASSLGQQETQYFGPGTRLLVL.

This rearrangement joins TRBV15 to TRBJ2-1; TRBD1 matches 9 bases. V gave up 4 bases and J gave up 2 bases; unmatched junction bases: 6. This CDR3 comprises 16 residues. Germline V gene lookup returns CDR1 LNHNV and CDR2 YYDKDF (reference sequence). CDR3 residues: CATSTSDRGAYNEQFF. Here the CDR3 DNA reads TGTGCCACCAGCACCTCGGACAGGGGAGCCTACAATGAGCAGTTCTTC.

The chain uses TRBV2 and TRBJ2-4; possible D gene TRBD1, 5 bases. This CDR3 region has 13 residues. Trimming left V 6 bases short and J 2 bases short, with 8 bases between. Germline V CDR1 and CDR2: SNHLY, FYNNEI. DNA for the CDR3: TGTGCCAGCAGAGACAGCACCAAAAACATTCAGTACTTC. Protein product: CASRDSTKNIQYF.

The rearrangement joins TRBV6-4 to TRBJ2-1, with 8 nucleotides matching TRBD2. The V segment lost 5 bases and the J segment 5 bases; nucleotides outside the gene matches: 11. This CDR3 is 16 amino acids long. CDR1 and CDR2 (germline): MRHNA, SNTAGT. The DNA of the CDR3 is TGTGCCAGCAGTCCTCGGGGGGGGACTTCTAACAATGAGCAGTTCTTC. Amino acids: CASSPRGGTSNNEQFF.

This chain links TRBV7-6 with TRBJ1-6; no definite D call. CDR1 SGHVS and CDR2 FNYEAQ come from the germline V gene. V was shortened by 0 bases and J by 10 bases, with 13 bases between the two germline ends. The CDR3 covers 15 residues. DNA for the CDR3: TGTGCCAGCAGCTTAGCACAGACGGGCGAGTCACCCCTCCACTTT. Translation: CASSLAQTGESPLHF.

The J gene is TRBJ2-5, the V gene TRBV27; D gene unclear. Germline V CDR1 and CDR2: MNHEY, SMNVEV (reference sequence). The V gene lost 7 bases and the J gene lost 1 base, with 4 bases spanning the gap. CDR3 length equals 11 residues. CDR3 sequence: CASTFQETQYF. The CDR3 nucleotides are TGTGCCAGCACCTTCCAAGAGACCCAGTACTTC.

V gene TRBV18 combines with J gene TRBJ2-7, with D perhaps matching TRBD2 (5 bases). The CDR3 totals 17 residues. Between the trimmed V and J ends, which lost 4 bases and 0 bases, there was a span of 19 bases. The germline V gene has CDR1 KGHSH and CDR2 LQKENI. DNA of the CDR3: TGTGCCAGCTCACTAAGCCCCCTGGACTGGAGCTCCTACGAGCAGTACTTC. It specifies CASSLSPLDWSSYEQYF.

Regarding this clone: A much larger clone sits a single nucleotide away, making a read error possible. This CDR3 is also generated by other DNA sequences in the sample. V gene TRBV7-8 combines with J gene TRBJ2-7; D is uncertain. Trimming pared 1 base from V and 2 bases from J, leaving 3 bases between. The CDR3 is 12 amino acids. Germline V gene lookup returns CDR1 SGHVS and CDR2 FQNEAQ. This CDR3 is CASSLGAYEQYF. In nucleotides, the CDR3 is TGTGCCAGCAGCTTAGGGGCCTACGAGCAGTACTTC.

The chain combines TRBV4-1 with TRBJ1-5; no definite D call. Trimming cost V 0 bases and J 14 bases, with 14 bases left between them. CDR3 length: 13 amino acids. Germline V gene data show CDR1 as MGHRA and CDR2 as YSYEKL. The CDR3 DNA reads as TGCGCCAGCAGCCAAGATTTCGCGAACCAAAAGCATTTT. Amino acids: CASSQDFANQKHF.

The chain is built from TRBV28 and TRBJ1-5; D unresolved. This CDR3 has 14 residues. V lost 5 bases to trimming and J lost 4 bases, with 12 bases between them. Per germline, CDR1 MDHEN and CDR2 SYDVKM. CDR3 in DNA: TGTGCCAGCAGTACCTCTGAAGGGAATCAGCCCCAGCATTTT. This gives the protein CASSTSEGNQPQHF.

V usage is TRBV5-1 and J usage is TRBJ2-3; 9 bases are shared with TRBD1. Unmatched junction bases numbered 6, after V lost 0 bases and J lost 4 bases. The CDR3 runs to 16 residues. The V gene's germline CDR1 is SGHRS and CDR2 YFSETQ. The CDR3 DNA reads as TGCGCCAGCAGCTTGGATGCGGGACAGGGACCAGATACGCAGTATTTT. This sequence encodes CASSLDAGQGPDTQYF.

The chain carries TRBV27 and TRBJ2-3; TRBD2 matches 8 bases. V dropped 4 bases and J dropped 6; count of bases not matched to a gene: 12. Germline V gene lookup returns CDR1 MNHEY and CDR2 SMNVEV (reference sequence). The CDR3 consists of 16 residues. CDR3: CASSSTRVSGSDTQYF. The CDR3, as DNA: TGTGCCAGCAGTTCCACCCGGGTGAGCGGGAGTGATACGCAGTATTTT.

The genes are TRBV7-6 and TRBJ2-2; D is perhaps TRBD1 (5 bases). Germline CDR1 reads SGHVS; CDR2 reads FNYEAQ. V dropped 4 bases and J dropped 1 base, with 10 bases sitting between them. This CDR3 contains 15 residues. The CDR3 nucleotides read TGTGCCAGCAGCTCACCACAGGAGAACACCGGGGAGCTGTTTTTT. Translated: CASSSPQENTGELFF.

The V call is TRBV11-3, the J call TRBJ2-2; TRBD2 matches at 7 bases. The length of the CDR3 is 17 residues. Trimming took 4 bases from V and 6 from J; bases not matched to a gene: 14. Germline V CDR1 and CDR2: SGHNT, YENEEA. CDR3 region: CASSSFQREGHAGELFF. CDR3 DNA sequence: TGTGCCAGCAGCTCCTTTCAGAGGGAGGGCCACGCCGGGGAGCTGTTTTTT. The variable domain in full, completed from reference TRBV11-3 and TRBJ2-2, reads EAGVVQSPRYKIIEKKQPVAFWCNPISGHNTLYWYLQNLGQGPELLIRYENEEAVDDSQLPKDRFSAERLKGVDSTLKIQPAELGDSAVYLCASSSFQREGHAGELFFGEGSRLTVL.

The J gene is TRBJ2-6, the V gene TRBV29-1; 8 bases fit TRBD2. This CDR3 is 18 amino acids long. Germline lookup yields CDR1 SQVTM and CDR2 ANQGSEA. V was clipped by 1 base and J by 4 bases; unmatched bases: 12. The CDR3 loop reads CSVEVRSGRNPGANVLTF. The CDR3 DNA is TGCAGCGTTGAAGTTCGGAGCGGGAGAAATCCCGGGGCCAACGTCCTGACTTTC.

The chain combines TRBV7-9 with TRBJ1-4; the D gene is possibly TRBD1 (5 bases). This CDR3 has 12 amino acids. Germline values: CDR1 SEHNR, CDR2 FQNEAQ (reference sequence). Trimming cost V 4 bases and J 7 bases, with 7 bases left between them. The CDR3 sequence is CASSSDSEKLFF. The CDR3 coding sequence is TGTGCCAGCAGCTCAGACAGTGAAAAACTGTTTTTT.

In this sample, this clone turned up once. J is TRBJ1-5 and V is TRBV6-1; perhaps TRBD1 as D (6 bases). The CDR3 length is 17 residues. The germline V and J ends were trimmed by 2 bases and 4 bases, with 18 bases remaining between them. Germline-derived CDR1 and CDR2 are MNHNS and SASEGT. The CDR3 here is CASSEYPRLGANQPQHF. The CDR3 bases are TGTGCCAGCAGTGAATACCCACGGCTGGGGGCTAATCAGCCCCAGCATTTT.

In the case of this clone: Given a far larger clone just one base away, this is likely a sequencing read error. This chain connects TRBV28 to TRBJ2-7; D not certain. The CDR3 spans 11 residues. The V end was cut by 1 base, the J end by 5 bases, with 3 bases between. Germline V lookup: CDR1 MDHEN, CDR2 SYDVKM. CDR3 nucleotide sequence: TGTGCCAGCAGTTTATACCACGAGCAGTACTTC. Its protein product is CASSLYHEQYF.

The chain has TRBV11-2 and TRBJ1-2; no clear D. The CDR3 loop spans 14 amino acids. V was cut by 6 bases and J by 7 bases, with 18 bases left in between. Germline CDR1 SGHAT, CDR2 FQNNGV. The CDR3 DNA reads TGTGCCAGCAGACCTACGGACGCGGCTCGTGGCTACACCTTC. This sequence encodes CASRPTDAARGYTF.

The chain employs TRBV6-6 and TRBJ2-7, with 10 bases aligning to TRBD2. This CDR3 is built from 16 residues. Germline CDR1 MNHNY, CDR2 SVGAGI (reference sequence). The junction had 6 bases not matched to a gene; V was cut back by 2 bases and J by 2 bases. In nucleotides, the CDR3 is TGTGCCAGCAGTTACCATACTAGCGGGGCTACCTACGAGCAGTACTTC. As protein: CASSYHTSGATYEQYF.

The J gene is TRBJ2-7, the V gene TRBV19; D is unresolved. CDR3 length equals 14 residues. In germline, CDR1 is LNHDA, CDR2 SQIVND (reference sequence). Trimming shortened V by 5 bases and J by 1 base, and 12 bases separated the two germline ends. The CDR3 protein is CASSPSYNSYEQYF. The CDR3 nucleotides are TGTGCCAGTAGTCCCAGTTACAATTCCTACGAGCAGTACTTC.

This clone came up once. A much larger clonotype is one base distant, so this may be a read error. As the CDR3 is not closed by the conserved phenylalanine or tryptophan, this likely results from a read error. The rearrangement uses TRBV11-2 and TRBJ1-2; perhaps TRBD1 as D (5 bases). V lost 5 bases and J 3 bases, leaving 19 bases between the germline ends. Germline V gene sequence: CDR1 SGHAT, CDR2 FQNNGV. There are 16 residues in the CDR3. As DNA, the CDR3 is TGTGCCAGCAGCCCTCTCCCGGGGGTGAAGGACTATGGCTACACCTCC. This codes for CASSPLPGVKDYGYTS.

The chain has TRBV5-4 and TRBJ2-7; 8 positions match TRBD1. This CDR3 is 14 amino acids long. The junction had 6 bases not matched to a gene; V was cut back by 4 bases and J by 3 bases. CDR1 and CDR2 (germline): SGHNT, YYREEE (reference sequence). CDR3 in DNA: TGTGCCAGCAGCGGGACAGGTTACTACTACGAGCAGTACTTC. Translated: CASSGTGYYYEQYF.

This chain links TRBV29-1 with TRBJ2-2; possible D gene TRBD2, 6 bases. Germline V gene sequence: CDR1 SQVTM, CDR2 ANQGSEA. V lost 5 bases, J lost 2 bases, and 18 bases lay in between. CDR3 length: 16 amino acids. The CDR3 here is CSVYGGGVRNTGELFF. For the CDR3, the DNA is TGCAGCGTTTACGGTGGCGGGGTACGAAACACCGGGGAGCTGTTTTTT.

The chain combines TRBV28 with TRBJ2-5; D is undetermined. The germline V gene encodes CDR1 MDHEN and CDR2 SYDVKM. The CDR3 contains 18 residues. With 3 bases removed from V and 5 bases from J, the gap between germline ends came to 25 bases. CDR3 amino acids: CASSLKGPGFPREETQYF. The DNA for the CDR3 is TGTGCCAGCAGTTTGAAGGGTCCCGGATTCCCCCGTGAGGAGACCCAGTACTTC.